A single sample is the source of the 27 T cell receptor beta chains below, sequenced in a study of T cell repertoires in aging, cancer and after chemotherapy. TCR beta rearrangements were amplified from peripheral blood genomic DNA. A mixed TRB-A/B primer pool amplified rearranged TRB by multiplex touch-down PCR. TCRdb reprocessed the multiplex PCR reads via MiXCR and lists one record per CDR3 protein. The data contain some 2,000 distinct CDR3 sequences, approximately 18% of them singletons. Source material: blood. All receptors derive from a human donor with a solid tumor.

This clonotype is medium-sized. J is TRBJ1-2 and V is TRBV7-2; D gene ambiguous. Germline V CDR1 and CDR2: SGHTA, FQGNSA. The CDR3 spans 13 residues. The germline V and J ends were trimmed by 3 bases and 10 bases, with 15 bases remaining between them. CDR3 sequence (DNA): TGTGCCAGCAGCTTTTTGGAGGGATTCGACTACACCTTC. Translation gives CASSFLEGFDYTF.

Of note for this clonotype: Given a much more abundant clone one base away, this may be a read error. The V and J genes are TRBV20-1 and TRBJ1-1; a possible D gene is TRBD1 (6 bases). Per the germline V gene, CDR1 is DFQATT and CDR2 is SNEGSKA (reference sequence). The CDR3 covers 13 residues. V dropped 3 bases and J dropped 4 bases, with 12 bases sitting between them. CDR3 DNA sequence: TGCAGTGCTAGTCGACAGGATTCCACTGAAGCTTTCTTT. It is translated as CSASRQDSTEAFF.

The J gene is TRBJ1-1, the V gene TRBV4-3; no clear D gene. This CDR3 has 12 amino acids. Germline CDR1 LGHNA, CDR2 YSLEER. Trimming shortened V by 2 bases and J by 12 bases, and 13 bases separated the two germline ends. CDR3 DNA sequence: TGCGCCAGCAGCCAAATGGACCGCCGGACTTTCTTT. It codes for CASSQMDRRTFF.

This clonotype ranks as medium-sized (0.01 to 0.1%). The rearrangement joins TRBV7-2 to TRBJ1-5; D is ambiguous. Germline CDR1 reads SGHTA; CDR2 reads FQGNSA. V was pared by 5 bases and J by 6 bases, with 11 bases between. The CDR3 runs 13 residues. The CDR3 DNA reads as TGTGCCAGCAGCCTGGATGTTAGTCAGCCCCAGCATTTT. Its translation is CASSLDVSQPQHF.

J is TRBJ2-7 and V is TRBV20-1; a weak D match, TRBD1 (5 bases). V lost 4 bases and J lost 0, with 10 bases in between. The CDR3 consists of 13 residues. Germline loops: CDR1 DFQATT, CDR2 SNEGSKA (reference sequence). The CDR3 loop reads CSAKDKASYEQYF. In nucleotides, the CDR3 is TGCAGTGCTAAGGACAAAGCCTCCTACGAGCAGTACTTC.

The genes are TRBV7-3 and TRBJ1-1, with D unclear. The germline V and J ends were trimmed by 2 bases and 1 base, with 5 bases remaining between them. The CDR3 runs 13 residues. CDR1 is SGHTA and CDR2 is FQGTGA in the germline V gene. The CDR3: CASSLEGNTEAFF. As DNA, the CDR3 is TGTGCCAGCAGCTTAGAAGGGAACACTGAAGCTTTCTTT.

The table lists this clonotype with a few counts. The rearrangement links TRBV9 to TRBJ2-3; D call uncertain. V lost 4 bases and J lost 2, with 11 bases in between. The CDR3 sequence is 14 residues long. Germline loops: CDR1 SGDLS, CDR2 YYNGEE. CDR3 nucleotides: TGTGCCAGCAGCAAACGAGAGCACACAGATACGCAGTATTTT. Its protein is CASSKREHTDTQYF.

This clonotype is classed as medium-sized. The chain uses TRBV5-4 and TRBJ2-3; TRBD1 matches 8 bases. This CDR3 contains 17 residues. Trimming at V came to 4 bases and at J to 2 bases, leaving 12 bases not matched to a gene. The germline V gene has CDR1 SGHNT and CDR2 YYREEE (reference sequence). The DNA for the CDR3 is TGTGCCAGCAGCGGACAGGGATTGACTGATTACACAGATACGCAGTATTTT. Residues: CASSGQGLTDYTDTQYF.

In this sample, this clonotype is large (0.1 to 1%). The V gene is TRBV7-9, the J gene TRBJ2-7; D not certain. V was shortened by 5 bases and J by 7 bases, with 15 bases between the two germline ends. The V gene's germline CDR1 is SEHNR and CDR2 FQNEAQ (reference sequence). This CDR3 has 13 residues. The CDR3 sequence: CASSQTGTGEQYF. CDR3 DNA: TGTGCCAGCAGCCAAACGGGCACTGGGGAGCAGTACTTC.

This chain uses TRBV7-2 with TRBJ1-5; no reliable D call. This CDR3 region has 15 residues. Germline CDR1 is SGHTA and CDR2 is FQGNSA. Trimming took 1 base from V and 6 from J, leaving 13 bases between them. The CDR3 DNA sequence: TGTGCCAGCAGCTTAGATCCCTCAAGGAGTCAGCCCCAGCATTTT. As protein: CASSLDPSRSQPQHF.

By share, this clonotype ranks as medium-sized. The rearrangement links TRBV27 to TRBJ2-3; a weak D match, TRBD2 (6 bases). Germline assignment: CDR1 MNHEY and CDR2 SMNVEV (reference sequence). V was shortened by 6 bases and J by 2 bases, with 18 bases between the two germline ends. The CDR3 consists of 16 residues. The CDR3 loop is CASRRYFGGLTDTQYF. The CDR3 nucleotides are TGTGCCAGCAGAAGGTACTTTGGAGGGCTCACAGATACGCAGTATTTT.

The CDR3 nucleotides are TGTGCCAGCAGCCCCGGTAGTGGGGACCGTCAGCCCCAGCATTTT. The encoded protein is CASSPGSGDRQPQHF. The V and J genes are TRBV5-5 and TRBJ1-5; TRBD1 might be the D (5 bases). CDR1 SGHKS and CDR2 YYEKEE come from the germline V gene (reference sequence). This CDR3 has 15 residues. V lost 4 bases to trimming and J lost 6 bases, with 17 bases between them.

The chain uses TRBV18 and TRBJ2-3; D is unclear. This CDR3 has 11 amino acids. V lost 11 bases, J lost 7 bases, and 13 bases lay in between. Germline V CDR1 and CDR2: KGHSH, LQKENI. The CDR3 DNA is TGTGCCGGGCTTTCAGAGAATACGCAGTATTTT. Encoded protein: CAGLSENTQYF.

This clonotype is categorized as medium-sized. This chain links TRBV11-1 with TRBJ2-3; a weak D match, TRBD1 (5 bases). CDR1 and CDR2 from the germline V gene are SGHAT and FQDESV (reference sequence). The CDR3 sequence is 14 residues long. V gave up 2 bases and J gave up 3 bases, with 9 bases separating them. CDR3 bases: TGTGCCAGCAGCTTACCAGGGTTAACAGATACGCAGTATTTT. Amino acid sequence: CASSLPGLTDTQYF.

This chain uses TRBV5-1 with TRBJ2-1; D might be TRBD2 (5 bases). This CDR3 spans 17 amino acids. Per the germline V gene, CDR1 is SGHRS and CDR2 is YFSETQ. Trimming removed 4 bases from V and 1 base from J, with 18 bases in between. CDR3 in amino acids: CASSPWTHSSSYNEQFF. CDR3 in DNA: TGCGCCAGCAGCCCCTGGACTCACTCCTCGTCCTACAATGAGCAGTTCTTC.

The J gene is TRBJ2-1, the V gene TRBV6-5; 12 bases align to TRBD2. This CDR3 region has 15 residues. Germline assignment: CDR1 MNHEY and CDR2 SVGAGI. V shed 8 bases and J 9 bases; nucleotides not matched to a gene: 11. The CDR3 DNA is TGTGCCAGCGGGAGGCGACTAGCGGGGGAGGGTGAGCAGTTCTTC. Translating it yields CASGRRLAGEGEQFF.

In its sample, this clonotype was seen once. The gene calls are TRBV25-1 and TRBJ2-3, with TRBD2 identical over 9 bases. The CDR3 consists of 17 residues. Per germline, CDR1 MGHDK and CDR2 SYGVNS. V lost 1 base and J lost 2; bases outside the gene matches: 7. The CDR3 DNA follows: TGTGCCAGCAGTGAATTGATAGGCGGGGGGGACACAGATACGCAGTATTTT. Translating gives CASSELIGGGDTDTQYF.

The genes are TRBV6-2 or TRBV6-3 and TRBJ2-1, with 11 positions matching TRBD1. The germline gives CDR1 MNHEY, CDR2 SVGEGT. This CDR3 contains 17 residues. After removal of 4 bases from V and 7 bases from J, the junction contained 12 bases not matched to a gene. The CDR3 DNA sequence: TGTGCCAGCAGTTTAGAAGCCGGGACAGGGGGGTGGAATGAGCAGTTCTTC. This translates into CASSLEAGTGGWNEQFF.

This clonotype is termed medium-sized. This rearrangement joins TRBV27 to TRBJ2-1, with 9 bases matching TRBD2. V lost 1 base to trimming and J lost 7 bases; unmatched junction nucleotides: 2. The length of the CDR3 is 14 residues. CDR1 and CDR2 from the germline V gene are MNHEY and SMNVEV (reference sequence). The CDR3 nucleotides read TGTGCCAGCAGTTTATGGACTAGCGTGAATGAGCAGTTCTTC. Translation gives CASSLWTSVNEQFF.

Turning to this clonotype: Sequence at one end of the junction differs from germline and may be a read error. The rearrangement links TRBV25-1 to TRBJ1-6; D gene ambiguous. This CDR3 is 18 amino acids long. Germline V lookup: CDR1 MGHDK, CDR2 SYGVNS. CDR3 region: CANSEHGPTGYIASPLHF. CDR3 coding DNA: TGTGCCAACAGTGAACATGGGCCGACGGGCTATATCGCGTCACCCCTCCACTTT.

In this sample, this clonotype is large. V is TRBV6-4 and J is TRBJ2-3, with D perhaps matching TRBD2 (6 bases). Germline CDR1 and CDR2: MRHNA and SNTAGT. V was cut by 3 bases and J by 4 bases, with 14 bases left in between. This CDR3 is built from 15 residues. In DNA, the CDR3 is TGTGCCAGCAGTGAATCTAGCGCCGGCGCAGATACGCAGTATTTT. Translating gives CASSESSAGADTQYF.

CDR3 nucleotide sequence: TGCAGTGCTAGAGATGCGCGCCCCTACGAGCAGTACTTC. Translating gives CSARDARPYEQYF. V and J are TRBV20-1 and TRBJ2-7; D remains ambiguous. Germline-derived CDR1 and CDR2 are DFQATT and SNEGSKA (reference sequence). The CDR3 runs to 13 residues. Trimming cost V 0 bases and J 2 bases, with 8 bases left between them.

This clonotype came up a few times. This chain's CDR3 is CASRRRLAGEGEQFF. The CDR3 nucleotides are TGTGCCAGCAGGAGGCGACTAGCGGGGGAGGGTGAGCAGTTCTTC. This chain uses TRBV6-5 with TRBJ2-1, with 12 bases identical to TRBD2. Losses at the gene ends were 6 bases for V and 9 bases for J; bases not matched to a gene: 9. The germline gives CDR1 MNHEY, CDR2 SVGAGI. This CDR3 is built from 15 residues.

J is TRBJ1-4 and V is TRBV5-1, with unresolved D. This CDR3 contains 14 residues. Germline values: CDR1 SGHRS, CDR2 YFSETQ. Between the trimmed V and J ends, which lost 2 bases and 4 bases, there was a span of 9 bases. CDR3 nucleotide sequence: TGCGCCAGCAGCTTTCAGACAAATAATGAAAAACTGTTTTTT. The encoded protein is CASSFQTNNEKLFF.

On this clonotype itself: A much larger clone differs by one base, so this may be a read error. The CDR3 loop is CATQRAGFLADTQYF. As DNA, the CDR3 is TGTGCCACTCAGAGGGCGGGGTTTTTGGCAGATACGCAGTATTTT. The rearrangement joins TRBV19 to TRBJ2-3; a possible D gene is TRBD2 (6 bases). Germline V gene data show CDR1 as LNHDA and CDR2 as SQIVND (reference sequence). V shed 10 bases and J shed 4 bases, with 21 bases lying between them. The CDR3 has 15 residues.

V gene TRBV7-2 combines with J gene TRBJ1-2, with TRBD1 matching over 9 bases. Germline V gene sequence: CDR1 SGHTA, CDR2 FQGNSA. V lost 5 bases, J lost 8 bases, and 15 bases stayed unmatched. This CDR3 comprises 16 residues. The CDR3, as DNA: TGTGCCAGCAGCGCCACCCAGTCTACAGGGGGCTACGGCTACACCTTC. Translating it yields CASSATQSTGGYGYTF.

V gene TRBV7-2 combines with J gene TRBJ2-1; TRBD2 aligns across 9 bases. Germline loops: CDR1 SGHTA, CDR2 FQGNSA. The CDR3 totals 15 residues. The ends lost 2 bases at V and 9 bases at J; junction bases unmatched: 8. The CDR3: CASSLLAGGFSEQFF. The CDR3, as DNA: TGTGCCAGCAGCTTACTGGCGGGGGGGTTCAGTGAGCAGTTCTTC.